This TCR beta chain was obtained from a study of blood T cell repertoires in COVID-19. Study-level background: Sources were T cells, B-cell-depleted T cells, or PBMCs; the material itself was cDNA or gDNA.

The germline CDR1 and CDR2 sequences are LGHDT and YNNKEL (reference sequence). The CDR3 consists of 14 residues. V lost 2 bases, J lost 8 bases, and 6 bases stayed unmatched. Methods used by the authors: How many nucleated cells were present was estimated from reference gene primer amplification. TCRdb's copy holds only in-frame clones and misses some; the assay was immunoSEQ multiplex PCR. That table gives V, J and clone size, and the DNA gave D and trimming. The sample contains 300,000 to 400,000 clones, around 88% of which appear only once. The Seattle site enrolled patients during active infection and followed them longitudinally.

Sample: peripheral blood. The chain uses TRBV3-1 (or the pseudogene TRBV3-2) and TRBJ2-4; 7 bases are shared with TRBD1. The source is a woman in her twenties or thirties with COVID-19, enrolled during active disease. The CDR3 DNA sequence: TGTGCCAGCAGCCAACAGGGGGTCCGGGACATTCAGTACTTC. Translated: CASSQQGVRDIQYF.